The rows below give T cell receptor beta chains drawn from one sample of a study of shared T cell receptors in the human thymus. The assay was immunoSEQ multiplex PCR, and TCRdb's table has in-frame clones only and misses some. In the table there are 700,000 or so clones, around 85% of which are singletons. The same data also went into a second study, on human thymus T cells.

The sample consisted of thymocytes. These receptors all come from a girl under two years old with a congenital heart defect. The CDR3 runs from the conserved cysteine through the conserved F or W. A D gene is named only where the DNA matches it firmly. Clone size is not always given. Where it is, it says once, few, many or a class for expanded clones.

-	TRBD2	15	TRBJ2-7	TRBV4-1	CASSQVRGGGYEQYF	TGCGCCAGCAGCCAAGTGCGTGGGGGGGGCTACGAGCAGTACTTC
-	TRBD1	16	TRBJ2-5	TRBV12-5	CASGLARQGTQETQYF	TGTGCTAGTGGTTTGGCCAGACAGGGAACCCAAGAGACCCAGTACTTC
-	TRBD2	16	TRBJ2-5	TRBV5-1	CASSQGLAGEGETQYF	TGCGCCAGCAGCCAAGGACTAGCGGGGGAGGGGGAGACCCAGTACTTC
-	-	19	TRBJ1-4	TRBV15	CATSRDRPGGGEEGEKLFF	TGTGCCACCAGCAGAGATCGGCCTGGAGGGGGGGAGGAAGGTGAAAAACTGTTTTTT
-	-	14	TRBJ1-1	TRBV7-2	CASKREGSNTEAFF	TGTGCCAGCAAAAGAGAGGGATCGAACACTGAAGCTTTCTTT
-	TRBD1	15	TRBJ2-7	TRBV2	CASRGMTGDVYEQYF	TGTGCCAGCAGAGGGATGACAGGGGATGTCTACGAGCAGTACTTC
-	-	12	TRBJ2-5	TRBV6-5	CASKGTQETQYF	TGTGCCTCTAAGGGGACTCAAGAGACCCAGTACTTC
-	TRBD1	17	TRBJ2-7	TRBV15	CATSERSPTGGKNEQYF	TGTGCCACCAGCGAGCGGTCCCCGACAGGGGGCAAGAACGAGCAGTACTTC
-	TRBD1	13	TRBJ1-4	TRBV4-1	CASSHRTGKKLFF	TGCGCCAGCAGCCACCGGACAGGAAAAAAACTGTTTTTT
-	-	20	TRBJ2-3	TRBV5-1	CASSSHHPDNRASRADTQYF	TGCGCCAGCAGCTCCCATCATCCAGATAACAGGGCCAGCCGGGCAGATACGCAGTATTTT
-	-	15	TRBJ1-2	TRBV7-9	CASSLVAGSVYGYTF	TGTGCCAGCAGCTTAGTTGCGGGGTCGGTGTATGGCTACACCTTC
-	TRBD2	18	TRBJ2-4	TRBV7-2	CASSLTSRWGGAKNIQYF	TGTGCCAGCAGCTTAACTTCCAGGTGGGGGGGAGCCAAAAACATTCAGTACTTC
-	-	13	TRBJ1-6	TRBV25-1	CASGSQGYSPLHF	TGTGCCAGCGGTTCTCAGGGGTATTCACCCCTCCACTTT
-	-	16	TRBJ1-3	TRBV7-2	CASSLVRSGSGNTIYF	TGTGCCAGCAGCTTAGTACGCTCAGGCTCTGGAAACACCATATATTTT
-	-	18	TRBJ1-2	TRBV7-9	CASSGTQHPRKPNYGYTF	TGTGCCAGCAGCGGGACACAACACCCGAGGAAGCCTAACTATGGCTACACCTTC
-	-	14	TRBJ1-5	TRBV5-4	CATAWWGEYQPQHF	TGTGCTACAGCTTGGTGGGGAGAGTATCAGCCCCAGCATTTT
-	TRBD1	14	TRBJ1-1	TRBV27	CATADRLRGTEAFF	TGTGCCACCGCGGACAGGTTAAGAGGGACTGAAGCTTTCTTT
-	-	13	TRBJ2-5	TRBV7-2	CASSSPGQETQYF	TGTGCCAGCAGCTCCCCAGGGCAAGAGACCCAGTACTTC
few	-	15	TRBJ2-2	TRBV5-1	CASSLEAGWAGELFF	TGCGCCAGCAGCTTGGAGGCAGGGTGGGCCGGGGAGCTGTTTTTT
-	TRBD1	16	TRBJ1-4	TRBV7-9	CASSSQEQGGGEKLFF	TGTGCCAGCAGCTCGCAAGAACAGGGGGGGGGTGAAAAACTGTTTTTT
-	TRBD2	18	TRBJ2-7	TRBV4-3	CASSQERLAGELAYEQYF	TGCGCCAGCAGCCAAGAACGGCTAGCGGGGGAATTAGCCTACGAGCAGTACTTC
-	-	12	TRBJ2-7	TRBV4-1	CASSQVRGEQYF	TGCGCCAGCAGCCAGGTGAGAGGGGAGCAGTACTTC
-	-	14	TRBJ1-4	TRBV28	CASSLTREGEKLFF	TGTGCCAGCAGTTTAACCAGGGAGGGTGAAAAACTGTTTTTT
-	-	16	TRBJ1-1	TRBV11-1	CASSLVAGRLNTEAFF	TGTGCCAGCAGCTTAGTAGCTGGGAGGCTGAACACTGAAGCTTTCTTT
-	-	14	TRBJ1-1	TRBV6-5	CASRAGFYMSEAFF	TGTGCCAGCAGGGCAGGGTTTTATATGTCTGAAGCTTTCTTT
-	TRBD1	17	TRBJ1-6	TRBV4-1	CASSPTPDRGPYSPLHF	TGCGCCAGCAGCCCAACCCCCGACAGGGGGCCATACTCCCCCCTCCACTTT
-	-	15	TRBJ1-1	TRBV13	CASSLRCQTYTEAFF	TGTGCCAGCAGCTTGCGTTGCCAGACTTACACTGAAGCTTTCTTT
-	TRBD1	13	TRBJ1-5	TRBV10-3	CATRDRGNQPQHF	TGTGCCACCCGGGACAGGGGCAATCAGCCCCAGCATTTT
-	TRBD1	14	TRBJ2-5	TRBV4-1	CASSQMGTGETQYF	TGCGCCAGCAGCCAAATGGGGACAGGAGAGACCCAGTACTTC